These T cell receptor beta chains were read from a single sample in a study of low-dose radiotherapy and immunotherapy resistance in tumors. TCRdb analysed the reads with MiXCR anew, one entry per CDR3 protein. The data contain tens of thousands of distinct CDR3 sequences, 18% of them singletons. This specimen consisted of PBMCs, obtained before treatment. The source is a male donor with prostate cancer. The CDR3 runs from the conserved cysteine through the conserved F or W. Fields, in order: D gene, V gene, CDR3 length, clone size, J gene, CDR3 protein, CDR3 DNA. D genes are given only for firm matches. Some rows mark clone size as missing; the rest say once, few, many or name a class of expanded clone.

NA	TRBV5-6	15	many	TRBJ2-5	CASSLGGPTGETQYF	TGTGCCAGCAGCTTGGGAGGTCCAACTGGCGAGACCCAGTACTTC
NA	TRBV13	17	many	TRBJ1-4	CASSPGKDGGYTPKLFF	TGTGCCAGCAGCCCAGGAAAAGATGGGGGATACACGCCAAAACTGTTTTTT
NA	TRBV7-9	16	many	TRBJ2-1	CASSLHLRSSYNEQFF	TGTGCCAGCAGCTTACACTTGAGGAGCTCCTACAATGAGCAGTTCTTC
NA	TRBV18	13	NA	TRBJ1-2	CASSPTQEKGYTF	TGTGCCAGCTCACCGACCCAGGAGAAGGGCTACACCTTC
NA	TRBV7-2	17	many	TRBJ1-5	CASSLYRTSYSNQPQHF	TGTGCCAGCAGCTTATACAGGACCTCTTATAGCAATCAGCCCCAGCATTTT
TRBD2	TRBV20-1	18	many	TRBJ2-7	CSARDGSGGQKSSYEQYF	TGCAGTGCTAGAGATGGGAGCGGGGGGCAAAAGAGCTCCTACGAGCAGTACTTC
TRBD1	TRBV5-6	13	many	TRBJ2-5	CASTRDRQETQYF	TGTGCCAGCACCCGGGACAGACAAGAGACCCAGTACTTC
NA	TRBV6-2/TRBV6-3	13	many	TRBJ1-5	CASRQVNNQPQHF	TGTGCCAGCAGACAGGTGAACAATCAGCCCCAGCATTTT
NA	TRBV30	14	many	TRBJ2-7	CAWSGTPRGNEQYF	TGTGCCTGGAGTGGGACCCCGAGAGGGAACGAGCAGTACTTC
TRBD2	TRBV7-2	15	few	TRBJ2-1	CASSQQRGGWSEQFF	TGTGCCAGCAGTCAACAGCGGGGGGGTTGGAGTGAGCAGTTCTTC
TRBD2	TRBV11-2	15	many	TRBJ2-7	CASSPRLAGLAEQYF	TGTGCCAGCAGCCCCCGACTAGCGGGGTTAGCCGAGCAGTACTTC
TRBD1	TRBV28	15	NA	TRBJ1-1	CASSLPGQWDTEAFF	TGTGCCAGCAGTTTACCGGGACAGTGGGACACTGAAGCTTTCTTT
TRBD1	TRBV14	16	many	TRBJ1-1	CASSRGDRGFDTEAFF	TGTGCCAGCAGCCGGGGGGACAGGGGGTTCGACACTGAAGCTTTCTTT
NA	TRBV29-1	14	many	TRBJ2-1	CSGGGLHSYNEQFF	TGCAGCGGTGGGGGACTCCACTCCTACAATGAGCAGTTCTTC
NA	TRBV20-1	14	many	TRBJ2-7	CSAGGWGRFHEQYF	TGCAGTGCTGGAGGGTGGGGGCGGTTCCACGAGCAGTACTTC
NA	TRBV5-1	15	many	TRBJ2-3	CASSSLAIFTDTQYF	TGTGCCAGCAGCTCACTAGCAATTTTCACAGATACGCAGTATTTT
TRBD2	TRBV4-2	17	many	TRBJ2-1	CASSRHERLADYNEQFF	TGTGCCAGCAGCCGTCACGAAAGACTAGCGGACTACAATGAGCAGTTCTTC
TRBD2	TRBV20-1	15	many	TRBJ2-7	CSARAVREGHSEQYF	TGCAGTGCTAGAGCCGTGCGGGAGGGCCATAGCGAGCAGTACTTC